This T cell receptor (beta chain) was profiled in a study of vaccination and CD4 T cells after COVID-19. Study-level information: Taking of post-vaccine samples occurred a median approximately 70 days after dose two (range 14 to 241). The authors gave control cultures a CEFX pool, an HIV-1 Nef pool, or no peptide.

Treatment specified: roughly 10-day PBMC culture with coronavirus spike peptide pools or control peptides (ViraFEST assay). Once peptide pools had expanded antigen-specific T cells, ViraFEST sequenced TCRs. Negative selection purified CD4+ T cells after about ten days of culture. Trimming left V 6 bases short and J 4 bases short, with 15 bases between. The CDR3 sequence is 14 residues long. The V gene's germline CDR1 is MNHNS and CDR2 SASEGT. For this clonotype: Antigen unknown.

Cultured CD4+ T-cell DNA underwent Oncomine TCR Beta short-read sequencing. TCRdb used MiXCR to reprocess the PCR reads, holding one entry per CDR3 protein. The sample lists over 10,000 distinct CDR3 sequences; roughly 52% were seen once. The sequence came from a human donor who had recovered from COVID-19. The V call is TRBV6-1, the J call TRBJ1-1; no reliable D call. Sequencing used CD4+ T cells from blood, cultured in vitro. CDR3 loop: CASRRWGGRTEAFF. The CDR3 coding sequence is TGTGCCAGCAGACGGTGGGGAGGCCGCACTGAAGCTTTCTTT.